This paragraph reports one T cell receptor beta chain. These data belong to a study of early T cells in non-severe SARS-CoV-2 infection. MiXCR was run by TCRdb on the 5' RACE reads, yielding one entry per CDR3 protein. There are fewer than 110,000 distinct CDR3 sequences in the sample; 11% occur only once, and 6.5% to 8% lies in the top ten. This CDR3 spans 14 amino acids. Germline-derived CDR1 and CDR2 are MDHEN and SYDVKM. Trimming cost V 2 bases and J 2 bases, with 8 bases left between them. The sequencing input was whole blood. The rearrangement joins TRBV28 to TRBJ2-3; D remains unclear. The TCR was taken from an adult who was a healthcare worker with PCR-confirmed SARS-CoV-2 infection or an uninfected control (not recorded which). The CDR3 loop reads CASSLDRSTDTQYF. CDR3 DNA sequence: TGTGCCAGCAGTTTAGACCGATCCACAGATACGCAGTATTTT.